This T cell receptor (beta chain) was identified during a study of cytomegalovirus exposure and HLA in healthy donors. The V and J ends lost 5 bases and 1 base respectively, with 8 bases between them. The germline CDR1 and CDR2 sequences are SQVTM and ANQGSEA. This CDR3 has 12 residues. Of note for this clone: Its cognate antigen is unknown.

60 Vbeta and 13 Jbeta primers were used in PCR. Produced via immunoSEQ multiplex PCR; TCRdb's table is partial and in-frame only. There are fewer than 200,000 clones in the sample; 12% occur only once, and 7.8% lies in the top ten. Study outcomes and limitations: As a later analysis revealed, most CMV-associated TCR beta chains appeared HLA-restricted.

The clonotype originates from a middle-aged man in good health and CMV-seropositive. Specimen: PBMCs. The rearrangement joins TRBV29-1 to TRBJ1-1; D remains ambiguous. The CDR3 spells CSVSWRNTEAFF. CDR3 in DNA: TGCAGCGTTTCGTGGAGGAACACTGAAGCTTTCTTT.